This T cell receptor beta chain was retrieved from a study of control samples from healthy donors and cancer patients (dated by TCRdb to 2018 to 2020). V is pared back by 7 bases and J by 2 bases, with 11 bases lying between the germline termini. The CDR3 contains 13 residues, cysteine and phenylalanine counted. CDR3 DNA only is kept here, 39 bases in frame from base 1. Receptor amplification or capture employed the immunoSEQ multiplex PCR assay. In its TCRdb copy, this immuneACCESS table keeps in-frame sequences only and misses some clones. Where compared with another copy, unresolved V genes explain less than half of these, and the others have no known cause. This sample comprises 75,000 to 80,000 clones, about nine tenths of them detected only once. Together, the top ten hold approximately 9.8% of the sample. The count of this clone is one. Its antigen is currently not known. Base qualities are not at hand, and no much larger clone is one base apart.

Sequencing used PBMCs. The clonotype was recovered from a woman in her fifties or sixties with colorectal cancer. The rearranged chain carries TRBV12-3 or TRBV12-4 and TRBJ2-5; the D segment could be TRBD2, given 5 matching bases. The CDR3 in this case is CASTEGAQETQYF. The nucleotide sequence is given as TGTGCCAGCACCGAGGGCGCTCAAGAGACCCAGTACTTC.